A single sample gave rise to the 10 T cell receptor beta chains below, sequenced in a study of cytomegalovirus exposure and HLA in healthy donors. PCR was performed using 60 Vbeta and 13 Jbeta primers. Generated by immunoSEQ multiplex PCR, the TCRdb table keeps only in-frame clones and is missing some. Seen here are around 37,000 clones, 81% observed once, and the top ten hold approximately 2.8%. The source material was PBMCs. Every receptor here comes from a man over 45 in good health and CMV-seronegative.

This chain joins TRBV9 and TRBJ2-1, with D possibly TRBD1 on 6 matching bases. The CDR3 sequence is 15 residues long. CDR1 and CDR2 (germline): SGDLS, YYNGEE. V lost 0 bases and J lost 1, with 8 bases in between. The CDR3 DNA is TGTGCCAGCAGCGTAGGAACAGGGTCCTACAATGAGCAGTTCTTC. This gives the protein CASSVGTGSYNEQFF.

In nucleotides, the CDR3 is TGTGCCAGCAGCCCGACAGGGGGCCGCGACGGGCCCCAGCATTTT. Its translation is CASSPTGGRDGPQHF. The V call is TRBV7-9, the J call TRBJ1-5; 10 bases are shared with TRBD1. This CDR3 has 15 residues. The V gene end was trimmed by 5 bases and the J gene end by 9 bases; junction bases not matched to a gene: 10. Germline CDR1 and CDR2: SEHNR and FQNEAQ (reference sequence).

The rearrangement uses TRBV9 and TRBJ2-7; 7 bases match TRBD2. This CDR3 spans 15 amino acids. Germline V gene sequence: CDR1 SGDLS, CDR2 YYNGEE. V gave up 4 bases and J gave up 0 bases; unmatched junction bases: 7. CDR3: CASSLHSGPSYEQYF. As DNA, the CDR3 is TGTGCCAGCAGCCTACATAGCGGGCCCTCCTACGAGCAGTACTTC.

CDR3 coding DNA: TGCAGCGTTGGGGGGAGGGGCTCCTACGAGCAGTACTTC. It is translated as CSVGGRGSYEQYF. The chain uses TRBV29-1 and TRBJ2-7; 7 bases are shared with TRBD2. Germline-derived CDR1 and CDR2 are SQVTM and ANQGSEA. The CDR3 sequence is 13 residues long. J was trimmed by 0 bases and V by 4 bases; bases with no gene match: 3.

This clone was detected only a few times. The chain combines TRBV6-6 with TRBJ1-1, with 8 bases fitting TRBD1. Losses at the gene ends were 7 bases for V and 3 bases for J; bases not matched to a gene: 13. CDR1 and CDR2 (germline): MNHNY, SVGAGI (reference sequence). CDR3 length: 16 residues. CDR3 sequence: CASIDGAGGRDTEAFF. CDR3 bases: TGTGCCAGCATCGACGGGGCAGGGGGCCGGGACACTGAAGCTTTCTTT.

V and J are TRBV7-8 and TRBJ1-2; D gene ambiguous. The V and J ends lost 1 base and 7 bases respectively, with 10 bases between them. Looked up from germline, CDR1 is SGHVS and CDR2 is FQNEAQ. This CDR3 is built from 13 residues. In DNA, the CDR3 is TGTGCCAGCAGCTTAGGTCTGACTAGTGGCTACACCTTC. It translates to CASSLGLTSGYTF. The variable domain in full, completed from reference TRBV7-8 and TRBJ1-2, reads GAGVSQSPRYKVAKRGQDVALRCDPISGHVSLFWYQQALGQGPEFLTYFQNEAQLDKSGLPSDRFFAERPEGSVSTLKIQRTQQEDSAVYLCASSLGLTSGYTFGSGTRLTVV.

The chain has TRBV7-9 and TRBJ1-1; no reliable D call. The CDR3 consists of 12 residues. Per the germline V gene, CDR1 is SEHNR and CDR2 is FQNEAQ (reference sequence). The germline V and J ends were trimmed by 1 base and 4 bases, with 4 bases remaining between them. The CDR3 coding sequence is TGTGCCAGCAGCTTAGGAGTCACTGAAGCTTTCTTT. It codes for CASSLGVTEAFF. The whole variable domain, remainder taken from reference TRBV7-9 and TRBJ1-1, is DTGVSQNPRHKITKRGQNVTFRCDPISEHNRLYWYRQTLGQGPEFLTYFQNEAQLEKSRLLSDRFSAERPKGSFSTLEIQRTEQGDSAMYLCASSLGVTEAFFGQGTRLTVV.

The chain employs TRBV2 and TRBJ2-1; 8 bases are a match to TRBD2. The germline gives CDR1 SNHLY, CDR2 FYNNEI. The CDR3 extends over 15 amino acids. Trimming took 7 bases from V and 3 from J; bases not matched to a gene: 8. The CDR3, as DNA: TGTGCCAGCACGAGGCTAGCGGGTAACTACAATGAGCAGTTCTTC. Residues: CASTRLAGNYNEQFF.

V and J are TRBV10-2 and TRBJ2-3, with D perhaps matching TRBD1 (6 bases). Per germline, CDR1 WSHSY and CDR2 SAAADI. The germline V and J ends were trimmed by 6 bases and 1 base, with 11 bases remaining between them. The CDR3 extends over 14 amino acids. The CDR3 nucleotides are TGCGCCAGCAGGGCAGGGGACGGCACAGATACGCAGTATTTT. Translating gives CASRAGDGTDTQYF.

The chain combines TRBV15 with TRBJ1-5, with 8 bases aligning to TRBD1. The V segment lost 2 bases and the J segment 5 bases; nucleotides outside the gene matches: 5. This CDR3 contains 15 residues. The germline V gene encodes CDR1 LNHNV and CDR2 YYDKDF (reference sequence). The DNA for the CDR3 is TGTGCCACCAGCAGACTCGGACAGGGCCATCAGCCCCAGCATTTT. Translated: CATSRLGQGHQPQHF. Complete variable domain (other parts from reference TRBV15 and TRBJ1-5): DAMVIQNPRYQVTQFGKPVTLSCSQTLNHNVMYWYQQKSSQAPKLLFHYYDKDFNNEADTPDNFQSRRPNTSFCFLDIRSPGLGDTAMYLCATSRLGQGHQPQHFGDGTRLSIL.